A single sample gave rise to the 22 T cell receptor beta chains below, sequenced in a study of cytomegalovirus exposure and HLA in healthy donors. This PCR relied on a set of 60 Vbeta primers and 13 Jbeta primers. TCRdb keeps only in-frame clones here, not all; method: immunoSEQ multiplex PCR. The sample comprises under 250,000 clones, about 80% of which are singletons, and roughly 5.5% rests with the top ten. Sample: PBMCs. The source is a man in his forties in good health and CMV-seropositive.

The sample holds a few counts of this clone. V usage is TRBV7-9 and J usage is TRBJ2-2; 9 nucleotides match TRBD2. The CDR3 sequence is 15 residues long. Trimming removed 6 bases from V and 2 bases from J; junction bases left unmatched: 4. Per germline, CDR1 SEHNR and CDR2 FQNEAQ (reference sequence). CDR3 sequence (DNA): TGTGCCAGCAGACCTAGCGGGATTAACACCGGGGAGCTGTTTTTT. Its protein is CASRPSGINTGELFF. The complete variable domain, with remaining parts taken from reference TRBV7-9 and TRBJ2-2, reads DTGVSQNPRHKITKRGQNVTFRCDPISEHNRLYWYRQTLGQGPEFLTYFQNEAQLEKSRLLSDRFSAERPKGSFSTLEIQRTEQGDSAMYLCASRPSGINTGELFFGEGSRLTVL.

The chain employs TRBV7-2 and TRBJ1-2; perhaps TRBD1 as D (5 bases). Trimming left V 1 base short and J 0 bases short, with 9 bases between. The CDR3 loop spans 15 amino acids. Germline V lookup: CDR1 SGHTA, CDR2 FQGNSA. The CDR3 reads CASSLDWGANYGYTF. The CDR3 bases are TGTGCCAGCAGCTTAGATTGGGGGGCTAACTATGGCTACACCTTC.

The chain is built from TRBV5-1 and TRBJ2-5; TRBD1 aligns across 7 bases. Germline values: CDR1 SGHRS, CDR2 YFSETQ. Losses at the gene ends were 0 bases for V and 5 bases for J; bases not matched to a gene: 10. CDR3 length: 16 amino acids. CDR3 sequence: CASSLATGQGRETQYF. The CDR3 bases are TGCGCCAGCAGCTTGGCGACAGGGCAAGGAAGGGAGACCCAGTACTTC.

The chain employs TRBV19 and TRBJ1-4; TRBD1 matches 7 bases. The J segment lost 4 bases and the V segment lost 0 bases, leaving 5 bases of the junction unmatched. Germline V gives CDR1 LNHDA, CDR2 SQIVND (reference sequence). The CDR3 length is 16 residues. The CDR3 here is CASSIDLTGINEKLFF. CDR3 bases: TGTGCCAGTAGTATAGACCTGACAGGGATTAATGAAAAACTGTTTTTT.

The chain uses TRBV4-2 and TRBJ2-7; 13 nucleotides align to TRBD2. Germline CDR1 and CDR2: LGHNA and YNFKEQ. The CDR3 has 14 amino acids. J gave up 6 bases and V 8 bases, and 7 bases lay outside the gene matches. CDR3 DNA: TGTGCCAGCGGTACTAGCGGGAGGGCCGCCGAGCAGTACTTC. Translated, it gives CASGTSGRAAEQYF.

The chain has TRBV6-6 and TRBJ2-1; 9 bases match TRBD2. This CDR3 is built from 16 residues. Germline CDR1 MNHNY, CDR2 SVGAGI (reference sequence). Germline trimming cut 6 bases from V and 2 bases from J; bases unmatched to any gene: 8. The CDR3 loop is CASRALTSGPYNEQFF. Here the CDR3 DNA reads TGTGCCAGCAGGGCCCTGACTAGCGGACCCTACAATGAGCAGTTCTTC.

The chain recombines TRBV11-2 with TRBJ1-2, with D perhaps TRBD1 (6 bases). Germline CDR1 reads SGHAT; CDR2 reads FQNNGV. The CDR3 has 15 residues. Trimming removed 5 bases from V and 2 bases from J, with 15 bases in between. CDR3 in amino acids: CASSPLTQGNYGYTF. The CDR3 DNA sequence: TGTGCCAGCAGCCCCCTGACACAGGGAAACTATGGCTACACCTTC.

The chain has TRBV25-1 and TRBJ2-3; TRBD2 is a possible D gene (5 bases). The germline V gene has CDR1 MGHDK and CDR2 SYGVNS. V dropped 1 base and J dropped 0 bases, with 17 bases sitting between them. CDR3 length: 18 amino acids. As DNA, the CDR3 is TGTGCCAGCAGTGAATCTGAGGGAGTGGTAGATAGCACAGATACGCAGTATTTT. Translation gives CASSESEGVVDSTDTQYF.

This chain's CDR3 is CASSVAGQGSGGYTF. The DNA of the CDR3 is TGTGCCAGCAGCGTGGCCGGACAGGGATCTGGCGGCTACACCTTC. This chain joins TRBV7-3 and TRBJ1-2, with TRBD1 matching over 8 bases. The CDR3 spans 15 residues. The V gene end was trimmed by 5 bases and the J gene end by 8 bases; junction bases not matched to a gene: 13. Per the germline V gene, CDR1 is SGHTA and CDR2 is FQGTGA.

The chain's CDR3 is CASSLGLAGVDEQFF. The CDR3 nucleotides are TGCGCCAGCAGCCTTGGACTAGCGGGAGTCGATGAGCAGTTCTTC. The chain employs TRBV5-1 and TRBJ2-1; 13 bases map to TRBD2. This CDR3 is 15 amino acids long. Looked up from germline, CDR1 is SGHRS and CDR2 is YFSETQ. The junction had 6 bases not matched to a gene; V was cut back by 4 bases and J by 8 bases.

This chain connects TRBV29-1 to TRBJ2-2; 8 bases are shared with TRBD1. CDR3 length: 14 amino acids. Losses at the gene ends were 5 bases for V and 7 bases for J; bases not matched to a gene: 9. The V gene's germline CDR1 is SQVTM and CDR2 ANQGSEA. As DNA, the CDR3 is TGCAGCGTTTACCCCAGGGGGCAGGGCGGGGAGCTGTTTTTT. It encodes CSVYPRGQGGELFF.

This rearrangement joins TRBV2 to TRBJ2-1; the match to TRBD2 covers 9 bases. CDR3 length equals 13 residues. From germline, CDR1 is SNHLY and CDR2 FYNNEI. V lost 8 bases to trimming and J lost 6 bases; unmatched junction nucleotides: 5. CDR3 sequence (DNA): TGTGCCAGCGGCGGGAGGGCCGTCAATGAGCAGTTCTTC. It yields the protein CASGGRAVNEQFF.

This clone was seen only once. The chain links TRBV30 to TRBJ1-2; D gene unclear. CDR3 length: 12 residues. Germline V gene sequence: CDR1 GTSNPN, CDR2 SVGIG (reference sequence). V lost 4 bases to trimming and J lost 6 bases, with 12 bases between them. The CDR3 spells CAWNAERDGYTF. For the CDR3, the DNA is TGTGCCTGGAACGCCGAGAGGGATGGCTACACCTTC.

This clone was counted once. The identical CDR3 is also encoded by other nucleotide sequences in the sample. The chain links TRBV19 to TRBJ2-1; TRBD2 is a possible D gene (6 bases). Germline CDR1 reads LNHDA; CDR2 reads SQIVND (reference sequence). V was clipped by 3 bases and J by 0 bases, with 9 bases between them. The CDR3 is made up of 15 amino acids. The CDR3 coding sequence is TGTGCCAGTAGTATCTCAGCGGGCTCCTACAATGAGCAGTTCTTC. This translates into CASSISAGSYNEQFF.

This clone was counted only a few times. The genes are TRBV4-1 and TRBJ1-5; TRBD1 might be the D (5 bases). Germline CDR1 reads MGHRA; CDR2 reads YSYEKL. The CDR3 runs 15 residues. V lost 4 bases to trimming and J lost 4 bases, with 14 bases between them. The CDR3 coding sequence is TGCGCCAGCAGCCCCGCCGAACAGGCGAATCAGCCCCAGCATTTT. It specifies CASSPAEQANQPQHF.

The chain employs TRBV6-1 and TRBJ1-4; TRBD1 agrees at 7 bases. Germline CDR1 reads MNHNS; CDR2 reads SASEGT. CDR3 size: 13 residues. V was pared by 10 bases and J by 7 bases, with 9 bases of the junction left unmatched. The CDR3 nucleotides are TGTGCCATTCTACAGGGGATTAGTGAAAAACTGTTTTTT. This sequence encodes CAILQGISEKLFF.

This clone was detected a few times. This chain uses TRBV19 with TRBJ1-1; no firm D call. The CDR3 covers 14 residues. The V and J ends lost 6 bases and 0 bases respectively, with 11 bases between them. CDR1 is LNHDA, CDR2 SQIVND, per germline (reference sequence). The CDR3 DNA follows: TGTGCCAGTAGAGAGGGAGCCATGAACACTGAAGCTTTCTTT. This sequence encodes CASREGAMNTEAFF.

This chain connects TRBV6-5 to TRBJ1-2; possibly TRBD1 for D (6 bases). Trimming took off 2 bases at V and 8 bases at J, with 21 bases between the two ends. The V gene's germline CDR1 is MNHEY and CDR2 SVGAGI. CDR3 size: 16 residues. The DNA for the CDR3 is TGTGCCAGCAGTTACGTGGAGGACAGCGGAATCGGGGGCTACACCTTC. It translates to CASSYVEDSGIGGYTF.

The chain links TRBV29-1 to TRBJ2-3, with D possibly being TRBD2 (6 bases). The CDR3 is 15 residues long. V lost 4 bases and J 3 bases, leaving 17 bases between the germline ends. Per the germline V gene, CDR1 is SQVTM and CDR2 is ANQGSEA. CDR3 sequence (DNA): TGCAGCGTTGTCGGGGAGGTAACCGGAACAGATACGCAGTATTTT. Protein: CSVVGEVTGTDTQYF.

The chain combines TRBV19 with TRBJ1-1, with 8 bases that match TRBD1. CDR3 length: 16 amino acids. Looked up from germline, CDR1 is LNHDA and CDR2 is SQIVND (reference sequence). V gave up 5 bases and J gave up 5 bases; unmatched junction bases: 13. This chain's CDR3 is CASSFDTGGVETEAFF. The CDR3 DNA reads as TGTGCCAGTAGTTTCGACACAGGGGGAGTAGAAACTGAAGCTTTCTTT.

V usage is TRBV7-6 and J usage is TRBJ2-7; 7 bases line up with TRBD1. Germline values: CDR1 SGHVS, CDR2 FNYEAQ. The CDR3 covers 14 residues. Trimming at V came to 5 bases and at J to 3 bases, leaving 7 bases not matched to a gene. CDR3 residues: CASSPDRALYEQYF. The DNA of the CDR3 is TGTGCCAGCAGCCCCGACAGGGCCCTCTACGAGCAGTACTTC.

The CDR3 sequence is CAWSVHAYNEQFF. CDR3 coding DNA: TGTGCCTGGAGTGTACACGCATACAATGAGCAGTTCTTC. The gene calls are TRBV30 and TRBJ2-1; no clear D. Trimming stripped 0 bases from V and 4 bases from J, with 7 bases between. This CDR3 is 13 amino acids long. Germline loops: CDR1 GTSNPN, CDR2 SVGIG (reference sequence). Together with reference TRBV30 and TRBJ2-1, the CDR3 gives the full variable domain: SQTIHQWPATLVQPVGSPLSLECTVEGTSNPNLYWYRQAAGRGLQLLFYSVGIGQISSEVPQNLSASRPQDRQFILSSKKLLLSDSGFYLCAWSVHAYNEQFFGPGTRLTVL.